This T cell receptor beta chain was sequenced for a study of lymphopenia after photon versus proton radiotherapy. Study-level findings and limits: Oligoclonal CD8+ Temra expansion after nadir drove photon patients' diversity drop. Proton therapy kept repertoires fairly stable, unlike photons, which gained effector/memory cells.

This table comes from immunoSEQ multiplex PCR, and its TCRdb copy is limited to in-frame clones, with some not included. In the table there are about 160,000 clones, 75% to 90% of which are singletons. About this clone: Its antigen is unknown.

This CDR3 contains 13 residues. Losses at the gene ends were 6 bases for V and 7 bases for J; bases not matched to a gene: 4. Germline V gene lookup returns CDR1 LNHDA and CDR2 SQIVND (reference sequence). The material was peripheral blood, obtained from a patient treated with photon-based radiotherapy. The chain employs TRBV19 and TRBJ2-1, with 9 bases that match TRBD1. The TCR originated in a man aged 50 to 59 with gastric cancer. Written as DNA, the CDR3 is TGTGCCAGTAGCGGAGACAGGGGGAATGAGCAGTTCTTC. This translates into CASSGDRGNEQFF.